This TCR beta chain was documented in a study of response to subunit inactivated influenza vaccine. Study-wide results and limits: Authors suggested each seasonal influenza vaccination recruits few new T cells.

This clonotype was found many times. The antigen remains undetermined. The J segment lost 6 bases and the V segment lost 0 bases, leaving 5 bases of the junction unmatched. Germline-derived CDR1 and CDR2 are DFQATT and SNEGSKA (reference sequence). This CDR3 region has 14 residues. Each CDR3 protein gets one entry after TCRdb re-called the RT-PCR reads with MiXCR. The data hold about 520,000 distinct CDR3 sequences, with under 8.5% observed a single time. This chain uses TRBV20-1 with TRBJ2-5, with 9 bases fitting TRBD1. The sample here was PBMCs from blood, taken roughly 24 months after vaccination. The source of this sequence is a man aged 50-75 years who received an inactivated influenza vaccine. The DNA for the CDR3 is TGCAGTGCTAGAGATGGGGACAGGGTCAAGACCCAGTACTTC. Translation gives CSARDGDRVKTQYF.